A selection of T cell receptor beta chains follows, all from one sample in a study of shared clonotypes between healthy human individuals. The assay was immunoSEQ multiplex PCR, and TCRdb's table has in-frame clones only and misses some. The sample holds fewer than 700,000 clones, approximately 95% seen once. The sample taken for sequencing was naive CD8+ T cells sorted from blood. Source of these receptors: a woman in her twenties or thirties in good health. CDR3s include the opening cysteine and the closing phenylalanine or tryptophan.

TRBV9	TRBJ2-7	CASSPGMVAEQYF
TRBV11-2	TRBJ2-7	CASRLRTGGYEQYF
TRBV29-1	TRBJ2-7	CSVADPYEQYF
TRBV19	TRBJ1-4	CASSMVSEEKLFF
TRBV28	TRBJ2-1	CATEYNEQFF
TRBV6-6	TRBJ1-1	CASSYSGRSEAFF
TRBV5-6	TRBJ2-5	CASSLAVQETQYF
TRBV28	TRBJ2-1	CASTYTSSSYNEQFF
TRBV4-1	TRBJ1-1	CASSQDQPSDGLTEAFF
TRBV14	TRBJ1-2	CASSQDGGYYGYTF
TRBV27	TRBJ2-3	CASSLGPGAPGDTQYF
TRBV27	TRBJ2-2	CASSGSGELFF
TRBV30	TRBJ2-1	CAWSVRTSADNEQFF
TRBV27	TRBJ2-7	CASSSRGSSYEQYF
TRBV2	TRBJ1-1	CASRGLHPQAFF
TRBV9	TRBJ2-1	CASSDPGAVEQFF
TRBV9	TRBJ2-1	CASSDHRKLQFNEQFF
TRBV7-8	TRBJ2-6	CASSLDIGGASGANVLTF
TRBV6-6	TRBJ2-1	CASSSGTSGSHEQFF
TRBV19	TRBJ1-5	CASSEGLPYSNQPQHF
TRBV29-1	TRBJ2-4	CSVDPGTGKNIQYF
TRBV5-1	TRBJ2-1	CASSLTQLTYNEQFF
TRBV27	TRBJ1-1	CASRSQGPNTEAFF
TRBV7-9	TRBJ2-7	CASSHKERRNEQYF
TRBV6-6	TRBJ2-7	CASSYMDTSYEQYF
TRBV23-1	TRBJ2-1	CASSLLTSARLGEQFF
TRBV7-8	TRBJ1-5	CASSYLQGENNQPQHF
TRBV7-9	TRBJ2-5	CASSPGPLEQYF
TRBV6-5	TRBJ1-1	CASTASLNTEAFF
TRBV6-1	TRBJ2-7	CASSEAWTLSNPYEQYF
TRBV4-2	TRBJ2-7	CASSLVAIQRAGEQYF
TRBV11-3	TRBJ2-1	CASSLLTNNEQFF
TRBV27	TRBJ1-3	CASSSAGAWNTIYF
TRBV7-7	TRBJ2-2	CASSSSASGRTTGELFF
TRBV2	TRBJ2-7	CASSAPGRISYEQYF
TRBV19	TRBJ2-5	CASSIDLEEKETQYF
TRBV30	TRBJ2-1	CAWSGTGLEQFF
TRBV5-6	TRBJ2-5	CASSLDRPETQYF
TRBV29-1	TRBJ2-1	CSVEDHTSYNEQFF
TRBV4-1	TRBJ2-7	CASSQSSRGDEQYF
TRBV2	TRBJ1-1	CASRNTGTGSGFTEAFF
TRBV4-2	TRBJ2-7	CASRATIYEQYF
TRBV2	TRBJ2-3	CASTEDPTDTQYF
TRBV2	TRBJ2-7	CASSEVGGSYEQYF
TRBV14	TRBJ2-7	CASSQGSEQYF
TRBV28	TRBJ1-3	CASTLMGGSGNTIYF
TRBV7-9	TRBJ2-2	CASSPVLGLNTGELFF
TRBV2	TRBJ2-5	CASSDLAGVETQYF
TRBV10-3	TRBJ1-3	CAISESAPGDTIYF
TRBV7-9	TRBJ1-6	CASSPWGQPNSPLHF
TRBV16	TRBJ1-1	CASSQSGANTEAFF
TRBV10-2	TRBJ2-7	CASSHQLSSYEQYF
TRBV29-1	TRBJ2-1	CSVEGGGRAWNEQFF
TRBV19	NA	CASSPGQSMYEQYF